This T cell receptor (beta chain) was identified in a study of cytomegalovirus exposure and HLA in healthy donors. Healthy bone marrow donors supplied every sample. Both 60 Vbeta primers and 13 Jbeta primers went into the PCR. Sequencing used immunoSEQ multiplex PCR; TCRdb keeps in-frame clones, though not all of them. This table has about 150,000 clones, roughly 76% appearing once. Germline lookup yields CDR1 SQVTM and CDR2 ANQGSEA. The CDR3 is 12 amino acids. Trimming took 7 bases from V and 2 from J, leaving 11 bases between them. The clonotype originates from a male donor in good health and CMV-seronegative. Sample: PBMCs. This sequence joins TRBV29-1 and TRBJ2-5; possible D gene TRBD2, 7 bases. CDR3 sequence reads: CSGGGSQETQYF. The CDR3 DNA is TGCAGCGGGGGGGGCTCACAAGAGACCCAGTACTTC.